These T cell receptor beta chains were read from a single sample in a study of neurological immune-mediated disorders. TCRdb fed the 5' RACE reads into MiXCR, producing one record per CDR3 protein. The sample has around 30,000 distinct CDR3 sequences, about 4% seen once. Material: CD4+ T cells from blood. These receptors were obtained from a woman aged 40 to 50 in good health. The CDR3 runs from the conserved cysteine through the conserved F or W. D genes are given only for firm matches. Sizes are listed as once, few, many or a size class.

D gene	V gene	J gene	clone size	CDR3 DNA	CDR3 protein
NA	TRBV30	TRBJ2-1	many	TGTGCCTGCGAATGGGAGATTGGGCAGTTCTTC	CACEWEIGQFF
NA	TRBV5-1	TRBJ2-2	many	TGCGCCAGCAGCTTGTTCGGGCCGAACACCGGGGAGCTGTTTTTT	CASSLFGPNTGELFF
NA	TRBV15	TRBJ2-2	many	TGTGCCACCAGCAGAGATCGATTACTAGCCGGGGAGCTGTTTTTT	CATSRDRLLAGELFF
NA	TRBV6-1	TRBJ2-7	many	TGTGCCAGCAGCCGCGGGAACTCCTACGAGCAGTACTTC	CASSRGNSYEQYF
NA	TRBV6-2/TRBV6-3	TRBJ1-1	many	TGTGCCAGCAGTTCAGACCTAAACACTGAAGCTTTCTTT	CASSSDLNTEAFF
TRBD1	TRBV6-5	TRBJ2-1	many	TGTGCCAGCGGAGACCTTTCGACAGGGTACAATGAGCAGTTCTTC	CASGDLSTGYNEQFF
NA	TRBV10-3	TRBJ2-5	many	TGTGCCATCAGTGATAACGGATGGGTGGAGACCCAGTACTTC	CAISDNGWVETQYF
NA	TRBV6-9	TRBJ2-2	many	TGTGCCCATGGGTCCAGGACGGTCGGGGAGCTGTTTTTT	CAHGSRTVGELFF
NA	TRBV18	TRBJ1-2	few	TGTGCCAGCTCAGCCGACGGGATATTTAGCTATGGCTACACCTTC	CASSADGIFSYGYTF
NA	TRBV20-1	TRBJ2-5	many	TGCAGTGCTAACAGTCACTCGGAGGGGGAGACCCAGTACTTC	CSANSHSEGETQYF
TRBD1	TRBV4-1	TRBJ2-3	many	TGCGCCAGCAGTCGCCCGGGACAGCTGTATTTT	CASSRPGQLYF
NA	TRBV29-1	TRBJ2-5	many	TGCAGCGTAAGACCAGGGTCGGAGACCCAGTACTTC	CSVRPGSETQYF
TRBD1	TRBV20-1	TRBJ1-2	many	TGCAGTGCAGGGAATCAGGGGGCGCGTAGCTATGGCTACACCTTC	CSAGNQGARSYGYTF
NA	TRBV3-1	TRBJ1-3	many	TGTGCCAGCAGCCCGACAGGTACTGGAAACACCATATATTTT	CASSPTGTGNTIYF
NA	TRBV20-1	TRBJ2-7	many	TGCAGTGCTGGGGAGGTACGAGAGCAGTACTTC	CSAGEVREQYF
TRBD1	TRBV10-3	TRBJ2-1	many	TGTGCCATCAGTGAGTCGACCAGGGGGTTTCATGAGCAGTTCTTC	CAISESTRGFHEQFF
NA	TRBV28	TRBJ2-3	many	TGTGCCAGCAGTTTGGCAGATACGCAGTATTTT	CASSLADTQYF
TRBD2	TRBV13	TRBJ2-5	many	TGTGCCAGCAGCTTACAAGGGAGGGAACAAGAGACCCAGTACTTC	CASSLQGREQETQYF
TRBD1	TRBV12-3/TRBV12-4	TRBJ1-1	many	TGTGCCAGCAGTACGCGGACAGGGACTGAAGCTTTCTTT	CASSTRTGTEAFF
TRBD1	TRBV20-1	TRBJ2-2	many	TGCAGTGCCCGGGACAGTATCACCGGGGAGCTGTTTTTT	CSARDSITGELFF
TRBD2	TRBV2	TRBJ2-3	many	TGTGCCAGCAGTGAAGGTCACGGGGGGGGAACAGATACGCAGTATTTT	CASSEGHGGGTDTQYF
NA	TRBV5-1	TRBJ1-2	many	TGCGCCAGCAGCCTACAGGGAGGTAACTATGGCTACACCTTC	CASSLQGGNYGYTF
TRBD2	TRBV5-1	TRBJ2-2	many	TGCGCCAGCAGGCGGCTAGCGGGAAGGGGGGAGCTGTTTTTT	CASRRLAGRGELFF
TRBD1	TRBV7-9	TRBJ1-2	many	TGTGCCAGCAGCTTGCTTGGACAGGAAACTTATAACTATGGCTACACCTTC	CASSLLGQETYNYGYTF